This T cell receptor beta chain was sequenced for a study of OX40 agonist ivuxolimab in advanced cancers. Study at large: Among those treated, three patients had partial responses, one with hepatocellular carcinoma and two with cutaneous melanoma. Study-level findings and limits: Part of the nonresponder group also had normalized T-cell clonal expansion that was low. Averaged across samples, CD8+ T cells carried more expanded clones than CD4+ did. Relatively little clonal expansion, among the lowest observed, appeared in partial responders at 0.1-3.0 mg/kg.

The CDR3 has 16 amino acids. V gave up 5 bases and J gave up 3 bases, with 20 bases separating them. The germline CDR1 and CDR2 sequences are LNHDA and SQIVND (reference sequence). The protocol was immunoSEQ multiplex PCR, while the TCRdb copy is restricted to in-frame clones and leaves out a portion. The sample yields about 30,000 clones, 75% to 95% seen once. Note on this clone: Its antigen is unknown.

The TCR was taken from an adult with an advanced solid tumor such as melanoma, head and neck, liver or kidney cancer. The source was CD4+ or CD8+ T cells sorted from blood, collected in a trial of the OX40 agonist ivuxolimab. The rearrangement links TRBV19 to TRBJ2-7, with D possibly matching TRBD1 (5 bases). CDR3 nucleotides: TGTGCCAGTAGTGAAGGGGTGCCGGCTCTAGGCTACGAGCAGTACTTC. It encodes CASSEGVPALGYEQYF.